This T cell receptor beta chain came from a study of post-analysis software for immune sequencing data (dated by TCRdb to the mid-2010s). Broadly, across the study: Relapsing-remitting, secondary progressive and progressive-relapsing multiple sclerosis were recorded as disease courses, and subtype annotation was lacking for some patients. A subset of samples was prepared in parallel using single-end sample barcoding, then pooled and co-amplified after Illumina adapter ligation. The multiple sclerosis patient repertoires were compared with more than 10 previously published healthy control repertoires from donors aged roughly 6 to 27 years.

This clonotype was found many times. The target of this receptor is not known. It has no much larger one-base neighbor in the sample; base qualities were not kept. What the research found in general, with its limitations: The control group was slightly older than the multiple sclerosis patient group. Direct clustering with F measure revealed strong co-clustering of samples prepared in the same batch, which led to a batch-effect correction. Significantly lower normalized Chao1 diversity was found in multiple sclerosis patients than in controls, suggesting substantial peripheral T-cell clonal expansion.

Library preparation employed PCR. The sequencer was an Illumina HiSeq 2500. To reduce PCR and sequencing biases, unique molecular identifiers were incorporated into the TCR beta cDNA libraries. About 500,000 cDNA molecules were obtained for every 1 to 10 million input T cells, so each molecule roughly corresponded to one T cell. The same protocol used for the earlier healthy control dataset was applied to prepare and sequence the patient libraries. Within a given batch, samples were prepared together, multiplexed and sequenced on the same HiSeq lane. On the authors' methods: Raw barcoded reads were processed with MIGEC, discarding single-read molecular identifier groups before consensus assembly and CDR3 extraction. Clonotype tables were post-analysed with VDJtools, and diversity was normalized by down-sampling all datasets to the smallest sample size. In repertoire overlap clustering, CDR3 amino acid sequences, but not nucleotide sequences, were matched to correct batch-related cross-sample contamination. TCRdb ran its own pipeline on the public reads, namely fastp trimming at Q25 and MiXCR clone calling, and kept in-frame beta chains. Entries are consolidated by CDR3 protein sequence, retaining the most common genes and DNA. The V and J calls were determined by TCRdb, not by the authors. The sample table records hundreds of thousands of distinct CDR3 sequences; 35% to 40% of these occur just once. Roughly 4.8% of the sample is held by the ten biggest clonotypes.

To demonstrate the VDJtools post-analysis software, the study profiled TCR beta repertoires from the peripheral blood of 13 young patients with multiple sclerosis. The multiple sclerosis patients were children and adolescents between roughly 6 and 16 years of age. This TCR came from a girl between 10 and 17 years old with multiple sclerosis. The sample taken for sequencing was blood.

The nucleotide sequence reads as follows: TGTGCCAGCAGCCAAGACGAGCTCCTTAAGGGGAATGAGCAGTTCTTC. Its product reads: CASSQDELLKGNEQFF. The chain is encoded by TRBV14 joined to TRBJ2-1; TRBD1 is a weak D gene call, 5 bases matching. For CDR1 and CDR2, the germline V gene lists SGHDN and FVKESK. Including the terminal cysteine and phenylalanine, the CDR3 comprises 16 residues. The DNA shown is the 48-base CDR3, in frame from base 1. V and J are truncated by 0 bases and 7 bases respectively, leaving an intervening sequence of 16 bases.